Reported below is one T cell receptor beta chain. TCRdb reprocessed the PCR reads via MiXCR and lists one record per CDR3 protein. This sample has approximately 630,000 distinct CDR3 sequences, with less than 30% found just once. The data were obtained in a study of molecular identifiers for immune sequencing clone quantification. With 5 bases removed from V and 2 bases from J, the gap between germline ends came to 18 bases. The CDR3 has 16 amino acids. Germline lookup yields CDR1 MDHEN and CDR2 SYDVKM. The sequencing input was naive CD8+ T cells from blood, with Jurkat cell RNA spiked in. Specified subset: FACS-sorted CD8+CD4-CCR7+CD45RA+ naive T cells. The chain links TRBV28 to TRBJ2-5, with a weak D call TRBD2 (5 bases). The sequence came from a human donor in good health. Some libraries in this study had Jurkat cell RNA spiked in. CDR3 in DNA: TGTGCCAGCAGTATAGCCGGGCCGGGAAGACAAGAGACCCAGTACTTC. The encoded protein is CASSIAGPGRQETQYF.